The sequence of this T cell receptor (beta chain) was determined in a study of blood T cell repertoires in COVID-19. Looking at the study overall: Sites in the United States, Italy and Spain provided acute and convalescent COVID-19 samples. The cDNA or gDNA used as material had been derived from T cells, B-cell-depleted T cells, or PBMCs.

In its sample, this clone was seen once. In the authors' workflow: Estimation of nucleated cell counts was performed using reference gene primer amplification. Data came from immunoSEQ multiplex PCR; TCRdb stores just in-frame clones and leaves some out. V, J and clone size derive from that table, while D and trimming were established from the DNA sequence. The profile covers some 270,000 clones, with about nine tenths appearing a single time and under 2.5% taken by the ten largest. The clonotype comes from a man in his fifties or sixties with acute or convalescent COVID-19. Input material: peripheral blood.

CDR3 nucleotides: TGTGCCAGCAGCCCTCTAGCTCCGGGACAGAAGGTATTCGAGCAGTACTTC. Encoded protein: CASSPLAPGQKVFEQYF. The V and J genes are TRBV21-1 and TRBJ2-7; the D segment call TRBD1 is taken from the table without a DNA check. TRBV21-1 is reported as a pseudogene. This CDR3 region has 17 residues.